This paragraph reports one TCR beta chain. Method: immunoSEQ multiplex PCR; TCRdb's copy keeps in-frame clones and lacks some. The top ten clones hold around two fifths of a sample with around 160,000 clones, roughly 84% of them seen once. This specimen belongs to a study of blood T cell repertoires in COVID-19. Study in general: Spain, Italy and the United States supplied samples that represented acute and convalescent COVID-19. In each case, the material was cDNA or gDNA derived from T cells, B-cell-depleted T cells, or PBMCs.

Germline V gene data show CDR1 as LGHNA and CDR2 as YNFKEQ. The CDR3 totals 16 residues. Trimming pared 0 bases from V and 1 base from J, leaving 9 bases between. V gene TRBV4-2 combines with J gene TRBJ2-2; no clear D. This TCR was recovered from a human donor in a cohort sampled during active COVID-19. The material sequenced was peripheral blood. The CDR3 loop is CASSQESGGNTGELFF. Here the CDR3 DNA reads TGTGCCAGCAGCCAAGAGTCTGGCGGGAACACCGGGGAGCTGTTTTTT.